Shown below are 17 T cell receptor beta chains from a single sample sequenced in a study of blood T cell repertoires in COVID-19 (TCRdb year 2020). The library came from the immunoSEQ multiplex PCR assay. Sourced from immuneACCESS, this table was stored by TCRdb with only in-frame sequences that have V and J called. A share of the clones is absent; for the studies checked, an unresolved V gene accounts for under half, and the remainder has no known explanation. The sample yields under 250,000 clones; roughly 80% were counted once. The ten largest clones capture around 3.5% of the sample. Sequencing input: peripheral blood. The receptors were sampled from a woman in her late teens or twenties with acute or convalescent COVID-19.

V and J are TRBV7-9 and TRBJ2-1; 8 nucleotides align to TRBD1. The CDR3 is 15 residues long. After removal of 4 bases from V and 3 bases from J, the junction contained 5 bases not matched to a gene. Germline CDR1 SEHNR, CDR2 FQNEAQ (reference sequence). The CDR3 DNA reads TGTGCCAGCAGCTCCCTTGACAGGGGCTACAATGAGCAGTTCTTC. It codes for CASSSLDRGYNEQFF.

The chain couples TRBV6-5 to TRBJ2-1, with a weak D call TRBD2 (6 bases). This CDR3 has 15 residues. V was trimmed by 6 bases and J by 10 bases, leaving 22 bases between them. The germline CDR1 and CDR2 sequences are MNHEY and SVGAGI. The CDR3 region is CASRRSRTTAGEQFF. The CDR3, as DNA: TGTGCCAGCAGGAGGTCCAGGACTACCGCCGGGGAGCAGTTCTTC.

The V gene is TRBV27, the J gene TRBJ1-5; TRBD1 aligns across 7 bases. The CDR3 spans 16 residues. V shed 0 bases, J shed 0 bases, and the junction held 2 bases outside the gene matches. The germline CDR1 and CDR2 sequences are MNHEY and SMNVEV (reference sequence). The CDR3 DNA reads as TGTGCCAGCAGTTTATCGGGACAGATTAGCAATCAGCCCCAGCATTTT. It encodes CASSLSGQISNQPQHF.

The genes are TRBV6-2 or TRBV6-3 and TRBJ2-7; D not resolved. This CDR3 is 15 amino acids long. Trimming cost V 2 bases and J 0 bases, with 11 bases left between them. Germline CDR1 is MNHEY and CDR2 is SVGEGT. The CDR3 DNA sequence: TGTGCCAGCAGTTACGGGCCAATTTACTCCTACGAGCAGTACTTC. This sequence encodes CASSYGPIYSYEQYF.

The V gene is TRBV19, the J gene TRBJ2-7; 8 bases are a match to TRBD2. With V trimmed by 4 bases and J by 0 bases, 8 bases remained unmatched. This CDR3 comprises 16 residues. Germline V gene sequence: CDR1 LNHDA, CDR2 SQIVND (reference sequence). The CDR3 reads CASSRTPTSASYEQYF. The CDR3 DNA reads TGTGCCAGTAGTAGGACACCGACTAGCGCCTCCTACGAGCAGTACTTC. The complete variable domain, with remaining parts taken from reference TRBV19 and TRBJ2-7, reads DGGITQSPKYLFRKEGQNVTLSCEQNLNHDAMYWYRQDPGQGLRLIYYSQIVNDFQKGDIAEGYSVSREKKESFPLTVTSAQKNPTAFYLCASSRTPTSASYEQYFGPGTRLTVT.

The chain uses TRBV27 and TRBJ2-2, with TRBD2 as a possible D gene (6 bases). Germline CDR1 MNHEY, CDR2 SMNVEV (reference sequence). Trimming removed 6 bases at V and 0 bases at J, with 8 bases between. This CDR3 region has 14 residues. The CDR3 sequence: CASSASANTGELFF. In nucleotides, the CDR3 is TGTGCCAGCAGCGCTAGCGCGAACACCGGGGAGCTGTTTTTT.

V usage is TRBV19 and J usage is TRBJ2-3, with a tentative D call TRBD2 (6 bases). The V gene's germline CDR1 is LNHDA and CDR2 SQIVND (reference sequence). Trimming shortened V by 5 bases and J by 0 bases, and 15 bases separated the two germline ends. The CDR3 contains 16 residues. The DNA for the CDR3 is TGTGCCAGTAGTGGTTGGTTAGCGGCCAGCACAGATACGCAGTATTTT. Translated, it gives CASSGWLAASTDTQYF.

This chain joins TRBV7-8 and TRBJ1-2, with D unclear. Trimming pared 5 bases from V and 2 bases from J, leaving 12 bases between. Germline V CDR1 and CDR2: SGHVS, FQNEAQ. The CDR3 contains 14 residues. The CDR3 DNA sequence: TGTGCCAGCAGCGCCGCCCCGGGGAACTATGGCTACACCTTC. This codes for CASSAAPGNYGYTF.

This rearrangement joins TRBV7-8 to TRBJ2-1; TRBD2 matches 15 bases. The germline V gene encodes CDR1 SGHVS and CDR2 FQNEAQ. CDR3 length: 15 amino acids. Trimming at V came to 5 bases and at J to 7 bases, leaving 3 bases not matched to a gene. Here the CDR3 DNA reads TGTGCCAGCAGCAGGGGACTAGCGGGAGGTAATGAGCAGTTCTTC. This encodes CASSRGLAGGNEQFF.

The CDR3 coding sequence is TGTGCCAGCTCGAGATCGCAGGGGGCATTTCAGCCCCAGCATTTT. As protein: CASSRSQGAFQPQHF. This sequence joins TRBV27 and TRBJ1-5, with 8 positions matching TRBD1. After removal of 8 bases from V and 6 bases from J, the junction contained 12 bases not matched to a gene. This CDR3 region has 15 residues. Germline V gives CDR1 MNHEY, CDR2 SMNVEV (reference sequence).

This clone turned up a few times. V usage is TRBV24-1 and J usage is TRBJ2-1, with TRBD2 as a possible D gene (7 bases). CDR1 and CDR2 from the germline V gene are KGHDR and SFDVKD. V lost 4 bases and J 12 bases, leaving 21 bases between the germline ends. CDR3 length equals 15 residues. The CDR3 reads CATSDPGRGMGRQFF. DNA for the CDR3: TGTGCCACCAGTGACCCGGGGAGGGGGATGGGGCGGCAGTTCTTC.

The rearrangement uses TRBV27 and TRBJ2-5, with 9 bases lining up with TRBD1. The CDR3 is 17 residues long. Germline V gives CDR1 MNHEY, CDR2 SMNVEV (reference sequence). With 3 bases clipped from V and 5 bases from J, the junction kept 13 bases outside the gene matches. The CDR3 reads CASSFRAGTGLGETQYF. In DNA, the CDR3 is TGTGCCAGCAGTTTTCGTGCCGGGACAGGGCTAGGGGAGACCCAGTACTTC.

The rearrangement uses TRBV28 and TRBJ2-3; 8 bases align to TRBD2. After removal of 8 bases from V and 0 bases from J, the junction contained 7 bases not matched to a gene. CDR1 is MDHEN and CDR2 is SYDVKM in the germline V gene. There are 15 residues in the CDR3. CDR3 DNA sequence: TGTGCCAGCCCCCCCGGCGGGAGGAGCACAGATACGCAGTATTTT. It encodes CASPPGGRSTDTQYF.

This sequence joins TRBV5-5 and TRBJ1-2; TRBD1 agrees at 9 bases. With 3 bases clipped from V and 2 bases from J, the junction kept 2 bases outside the gene matches. CDR1 is SGHKS and CDR2 is YYEKEE in the germline V gene (reference sequence). The length of the CDR3 is 14 residues. The CDR3 nucleotides read TGTGCCAGCAGCTCCACAGGGGGCAACTATGGCTACACCTTC. Protein product: CASSSTGGNYGYTF.

The gene calls are TRBV25-1 and TRBJ1-2; possible D gene TRBD1, 5 bases. The CDR3 extends over 14 amino acids. The ends were cut back, 5 bases at V and 13 bases at J, with 23 bases in the middle. From germline, CDR1 is MGHDK and CDR2 SYGVNS. CDR3 DNA sequence: TGTGCCAGCAGTTCGGGGGTGGAGGAAGGTTTCGCCACCTTC. Translation: CASSSGVEEGFATF.

The V gene is TRBV29-1, the J gene TRBJ1-4, with D possibly being TRBD1 (5 bases). The CDR3 spans 13 residues. The V end lost 7 bases, the J end lost 1 base, and 10 bases lay between the germline ends. Germline CDR1 is SQVTM and CDR2 is ANQGSEA. CDR3 loop: CSARQRTNEKLFF. CDR3 nucleotide sequence: TGCAGCGCCCGACAGAGAACTAATGAAAAACTGTTTTTT.

The CDR3 DNA sequence: TGTGCCAGTAGTATCGGGAGACTATTCCAAGAGACCCAGTACTTC. This codes for CASSIGRLFQETQYF. V is TRBV19 and J is TRBJ2-5; D possibly corresponds to TRBD2 (6 bases). The CDR3 contains 15 residues. CDR1 LNHDA and CDR2 SQIVND come from the germline V gene (reference sequence). V gave up 3 bases and J gave up 1 base, with 12 bases separating them.